This T cell receptor (beta chain) came from a study of PD-1 blockade in mismatch repair-deficient tumors. Trimming removed 5 bases from V and 5 bases from J; junction bases left unmatched: 11. CDR3 length equals 16 residues. Germline CDR1 reads MGHDK; CDR2 reads SYGVNS. This clone has a handful of counts. As yet, its antigen is unknown. Time point specified: roughly 9-day in vitro stimulation with candidate neoantigen peptide 3. TCR sequencing covered a few patients who responded to pembrolizumab. Cells were stimulated around 9 days with each of roughly 7 ELISpot-reactive neoantigens. Clones were read by immunoSEQ multiplex PCR, and TCRdb kept only the in-frame ones, dropping some. The table lists 10,000 or so clones, about 90% of them singletons.

Material: cells cultured in vitro, obtained from a patient treated with pembrolizumab. This receptor was identified in an adult with mismatch repair-deficient cancer. The gene calls are TRBV25-1 and TRBJ2-2, with TRBD1 matching over 7 bases. Here the CDR3 reads CASSNTGEGGTGELFF. The CDR3 DNA reads TGTGCCAGCAGTAACACAGGGGAAGGTGGGACCGGGGAGCTGTTTTTT.